The 10 T cell receptor beta chains reported below all come from one sample, sequenced in a study of PD-1 blockade in classical Hodgkin lymphoma. Clones were sequenced by immunoSEQ multiplex PCR, and TCRdb holds only the in-frame ones, with some missing. The table records 13,000 to 15,000 clones, 82% of them present only once. No patient escaped relapse after autologous stem cell transplantation, and brentuximab vedotin exposure varied. The sequenced sample was peripheral blood mononuclear cells (PBMCs), obtained at baseline. The receptor source for this set is a human donor with classical Hodgkin lymphoma.

This clone occurred once. The rearrangement uses TRBV28 and TRBJ1-1; the D is unclear. CDR1 MDHEN and CDR2 SYDVKM come from the germline V gene. The CDR3 extends over 15 amino acids. V dropped 3 bases and J dropped 0 bases, with 11 bases sitting between them. CDR3 residues: CASSFWSPVNTEAFF. CDR3 in DNA: TGTGCCAGCAGTTTCTGGTCCCCAGTGAACACTGAAGCTTTCTTT.

V gene TRBV7-7 combines with J gene TRBJ2-1, with 7 bases matching TRBD1. The CDR3 totals 13 residues. Looked up from germline, CDR1 is SSHAT and CDR2 is FNYEAQ (reference sequence). Losses at the gene ends were 5 bases for V and 5 bases for J; bases not matched to a gene: 3. CDR3 coding DNA: TGTGCCAGCAGCCCGGGGACAGACAATGAGCAGTTCTTC. Amino acid sequence: CASSPGTDNEQFF.

The CDR3 coding sequence is TGTGCCAGCTCACTACTAGCGGGAGGGAGTAATGAGCAGTTCTTC. This encodes CASSLLAGGSNEQFF. The chain recombines TRBV18 with TRBJ2-1; 13 nucleotides line up with TRBD2. From germline, CDR1 is KGHSH and CDR2 LQKENI. Germline trimming cut 4 bases from V and 7 bases from J; bases unmatched to any gene: 4. This CDR3 has 15 amino acids.

The chain is built from TRBV18 and TRBJ2-5, with D possibly called TRBD1 or TRBD2 (6 bases each). Trimming left V 4 bases short and J 5 bases short, with 20 bases between. CDR3 length equals 16 residues. The germline V gene encodes CDR1 KGHSH and CDR2 LQKENI. CDR3: CASSLLSGGRGETQYF. CDR3 bases: TGTGCCAGCTCACTTCTCTCCGGGGGCAGAGGCGAGACCCAGTACTTC.

The gene calls are TRBV6-5 and TRBJ1-1; D gene ambiguous. The CDR3 extends over 11 amino acids. Between the trimmed V and J ends, which lost 6 bases and 8 bases, there was a span of 10 bases. Germline-derived CDR1 and CDR2 are MNHEY and SVGAGI. DNA for the CDR3: TGTGCCAGCAGGTCGGCGGGGGAAGCTTTCTTT. Translating it yields CASRSAGEAFF.

The chain couples TRBV7-2 to TRBJ2-3, with D possibly matching TRBD1 (6 bases). CDR3 length equals 17 residues. V was trimmed by 5 bases and J by 0 bases, leaving 18 bases between them. Per the germline V gene, CDR1 is SGHTA and CDR2 is FQGNSA. CDR3 protein: CASSANRVWVSTDTQYF. CDR3 nucleotides: TGTGCCAGCAGCGCGAACAGGGTATGGGTTAGCACAGATACGCAGTATTTT.

The genes are TRBV28 and TRBJ2-5; D gene uncertain. V lost 1 base and J lost 1, with 1 base in between. Looked up from germline, CDR1 is MDHEN and CDR2 is SYDVKM. CDR3 length: 12 amino acids. CDR3 sequence reads: CASSLSQETQYF. In DNA, the CDR3 is TGTGCCAGCAGTTTATCCCAAGAGACCCAGTACTTC.

The rearrangement joins TRBV28 to TRBJ2-3; D is undetermined. Trimming stripped 6 bases from V and 8 bases from J, with 27 bases between. Looked up from germline, CDR1 is MDHEN and CDR2 is SYDVKM. The CDR3 has 17 residues. CDR3 loop: CASRSRPCLCGLRTQYF. CDR3 DNA: TGTGCCAGCAGAAGTCGCCCGTGTTTATGTGGGTTGCGTACGCAGTATTTT.

This sequence joins TRBV27 and TRBJ1-1, with 7 bases matching TRBD1. Germline V gene sequence: CDR1 MNHEY, CDR2 SMNVEV (reference sequence). CDR3 length: 13 amino acids. J lost 5 bases, V lost 5 bases, and 5 bases had no gene match. CDR3 sequence (DNA): TGTGCCAGCAGTCCTACAGGGGATACTGAAGCTTTCTTT. Protein: CASSPTGDTEAFF.

J is TRBJ2-7 and V is TRBV28, with 7 nucleotides matching TRBD1. From germline, CDR1 is MDHEN and CDR2 SYDVKM. The CDR3 covers 17 residues. V dropped 11 bases and J dropped 2; count of bases not matched to a gene: 21. The CDR3 here is CAVTGAGAVPLTYEQYF. CDR3 DNA: TGTGCCGTCACAGGGGCAGGAGCTGTCCCTCTCACCTACGAGCAGTACTTC.